The rows below give T cell receptor beta chains drawn from one sample of a study of spatial heterogeneity in lung cancer. In TCRdb, the 5' RACE reads were re-called with MiXCR into one record per CDR3 protein. The repertoire holds tens of thousands of distinct CDR3 sequences, approximately 8.9% seen once, with less than 9% in the top ten. Material: PBMCs, obtained at surgery. The receptors originated from a male donor with early-stage non-small cell lung cancer. CDR3s include the opening cysteine and the closing phenylalanine or tryptophan. The order of the fields is CDR3 DNA, CDR3 protein, J gene, CDR3 length, V gene, clone size, D gene. A D gene is named only where the DNA matches it firmly. Only some rows state a clone size, as once, few, many or a class for expanded clones.

TGTGCCAGCAGCGTAGAAGCTAGCGGGGGTAATGAGCAGTTCTTC | CASSVEASGGNEQFF | TRBJ2-1 | 15 | TRBV9 | few | TRBD2
TGTGCCAGCTCACTCGCGGCGATTCCCTACAATGAGCAGTTCTTC | CASSLAAIPYNEQFF | TRBJ2-1 | 15 | TRBV18 | . | .
TGTGCCTGGAGCGTGGACAGTTATAGCAATCAGCCCCAGCATTTT | CAWSVDSYSNQPQHF | TRBJ1-5 | 15 | TRBV30 | . | .
TGTGCCAGCAGTCCCCGGGGGGCCAAAAACATTCAGTACTTC | CASSPRGAKNIQYF | TRBJ2-4 | 14 | TRBV2 | . | .
TGCAGTGCTCGGCCCCTGTACTATGCGGACGGCTACGAGCAGTACTTC | CSARPLYYADGYEQYF | TRBJ2-7 | 16 | TRBV20-1 | . | .
TGTGCCAGCAGCCAAGGGAGCAAGTCCTACGAGCAGTACTTC | CASSQGSKSYEQYF | TRBJ2-7 | 14 | TRBV3-1 | . | .
TGTGCCAGCAGCTTGGACCAAGGACAAAATAATGAAAAACTGTTTTTT | CASSLDQGQNNEKLFF | TRBJ1-4 | 16 | TRBV5-4 | few | .
TGTGCCAGCAGTTTGTTGTTCGGGGAGCTGTTTTTT | CASSLLFGELFF | TRBJ2-2 | 12 | TRBV28 | few | .
TGTGCCAGCAGCCCGGGCACGGAGCTTCAAGAGACCCAGTACTTC | CASSPGTELQETQYF | TRBJ2-5 | 15 | TRBV6-2/TRBV6-3 | . | .
TGTGCCAGCAGCCTCAGGAGAGAGCAGCCCCAGCATTTT | CASSLRREQPQHF | TRBJ1-5 | 13 | TRBV7-2 | . | .
TGTGCCAGCAGCTCCCAGCGGGATGGCACAGATACGCAGTATTTT | CASSSQRDGTDTQYF | TRBJ2-3 | 15 | TRBV7-2 | many | TRBD2
TGTGCCATCAGCCAGACAGGGGAGGCTTTCTTT | CAISQTGEAFF | TRBJ1-1 | 11 | TRBV10-3 | . | TRBD1
TGTGCCAGCTCACCTAGCGGGGCCCCCAATGAGCAGTTCTTC | CASSPSGAPNEQFF | TRBJ2-1 | 14 | TRBV18 | . | TRBD2
TGTGCCAGCAGCTTTCCAGGGGGCCCCCGCACAGATACGCAGTATTTT | CASSFPGGPRTDTQYF | TRBJ2-3 | 16 | TRBV7-2 | . | TRBD1
TGCAGTGCTAGACCCCCCGTTGGGCTAGCGGGGGGCCAGATCACAGATACGCAGTATTTT | CSARPPVGLAGGQITDTQYF | TRBJ2-3 | 20 | TRBV20-1 | many | TRBD2
TGTGCCAGCGACCCTTTGGCTAGCGGGGGGCATGAGCAGTTCTTC | CASDPLASGGHEQFF | TRBJ2-1 | 15 | TRBV2 | many | TRBD2
TGCAGTGCCGCCCCGGGACTCAAGGGAGATACGCAGTATTTT | CSAAPGLKGDTQYF | TRBJ2-3 | 14 | TRBV20-1 | . | .
TGCAGTGCCGGCCCGACTACCACAGATACGCAGTATTTT | CSAGPTTTDTQYF | TRBJ2-3 | 13 | TRBV20-1 | . | .
TGTGCCAGCAGCTTAGTCGTGAACACTGAAGCTTTCTTT | CASSLVVNTEAFF | TRBJ1-1 | 13 | TRBV7-3 | many | .
TGCAGCGTCGGGACAGGGGGAAGTCAGCCCCAGCATTTT | CSVGTGGSQPQHF | TRBJ1-5 | 13 | TRBV29-1 | . | TRBD1
TGCAGTGCTAGAGGAAGGGGGGTAGACTATGGCTACACCTTC | CSARGRGVDYGYTF | TRBJ1-2 | 14 | TRBV20-1 | . | .
TGTGCCAGCAGTTTCTTCCCCGGGGGCTTCACAGATACGCAGTATTTT | CASSFFPGGFTDTQYF | TRBJ2-3 | 16 | TRBV27 | few | .
TGTGCCAGCAGTCCAGGCCCAGGGAGGTATACGCAGTATTTT | CASSPGPGRYTQYF | TRBJ2-3 | 14 | TRBV28 | few | .
TGCAGTGCTAGAGATCATGGCAGGAATTCCTATGGCTACACCTTC | CSARDHGRNSYGYTF | TRBJ1-2 | 15 | TRBV20-1 | few | .
TGTGCCAGCAGCTTAGGACAGAAAGGGGGTGCTGGCTACACCTTC | CASSLGQKGGAGYTF | TRBJ1-2 | 15 | TRBV7-9 | . | .
TGTGCCAGCAGCCAAGGTCGGACTAACACCGGGGAGCTGTTTTTT | CASSQGRTNTGELFF | TRBJ2-2 | 15 | TRBV3-1 | few | .
TGTGCCAGCAGTGAGATCCGGGGGGCGAACACTGAAGCTTTCTTT | CASSEIRGANTEAFF | TRBJ1-1 | 15 | TRBV2 | few | .
TGTGCCAGCAGACGGGGCGGAAATAGCAATCAGCCCCAGCATTTT | CASRRGGNSNQPQHF | TRBJ1-5 | 15 | TRBV6-2/TRBV6-3 | few | .
TGTGCCAGCAGCCACGGGCAGAGGCGGGATACGCAGTATTTT | CASSHGQRRDTQYF | TRBJ2-3 | 14 | TRBV28 | few | .
TGTGCCAGCAGCCCACGACAGCAAATCATGGAGACCCAGTACTTC | CASSPRQQIMETQYF | TRBJ2-5 | 15 | TRBV7-2 | . | .
TGTGCCACCAGCAGAGATCGGGACAGCCTCTGGCAGCCCCAGCATTTT | CATSRDRDSLWQPQHF | TRBJ1-5 | 16 | TRBV15 | many | TRBD1
TGTGCCAGCAGAGAGACAGACTTCAACTATGGCTACACCTTC | CASRETDFNYGYTF | TRBJ1-2 | 14 | TRBV6-5 | many | .
TGTGCCAGCAGTTTATGGAGGGGGGATGGAGCTTTCTTT | CASSLWRGDGAFF | TRBJ1-1 | 13 | TRBV28 | . | .
TGTGCCAGCTCACCATCAGGGGGCAACACCGGGGAGCTGTTTTTT | CASSPSGGNTGELFF | TRBJ2-2 | 15 | TRBV18 | many | TRBD1
TGTGCCAGCCGAGCAGCGGGAGACGAGCAGTACTTC | CASRAAGDEQYF | TRBJ2-7 | 12 | TRBV28 | many | TRBD2
TGCAGCGTTGAGGGTGGCGGGGGCCCGAATGAGCAGTTCTTC | CSVEGGGGPNEQFF | TRBJ2-1 | 14 | TRBV29-1 | many | .
TGTGCCAGCAGCCTGGGGTCCCTTGGGAGCAATCAGCCCCAGCATTTT | CASSLGSLGSNQPQHF | TRBJ1-5 | 16 | TRBV28 | . | .
TGTGCCAGCAGTGAAGGGGCAGGGGAATACAATGAGCAGTTCTTC | CASSEGAGEYNEQFF | TRBJ2-1 | 15 | TRBV2 | . | .
TGTGCCAGCAGCTTAGAACGGAGGATTGGGCCCCTCCACTTT | CASSLERRIGPLHF | TRBJ1-6 | 14 | TRBV11-1 | . | .
TGCGCCAGCGGGGCGGCTAGCACAGATACGCAGTATTTT | CASGAASTDTQYF | TRBJ2-3 | 13 | TRBV5-1 | many | .
TGTGCCAGCAGCGATAGGAGCCGCACTAATGAAAAACTGTTTTTT | CASSDRSRTNEKLFF | TRBJ1-4 | 15 | TRBV28 | . | .
TGTGCCTGGAGTGTAAGGAGGGCTGGCAATCAGCCCCAGCATTTT | CAWSVRRAGNQPQHF | TRBJ1-5 | 15 | TRBV30 | few | .
TGTGCCAGCAGCCTGCTCAGGGCGAACACTGAAGCTTTCTTT | CASSLLRANTEAFF | TRBJ1-1 | 14 | TRBV14 | . | .
TGCGCCAGCAGCTTAACCGTCAATCAGCCCCAGCATTTT | CASSLTVNQPQHF | TRBJ1-5 | 13 | TRBV5-1 | . | .
TGTGCCAGCAGTCCCCGGACAGGGGGACTGTCCGGACTAGCGGGAGGCAAAAACATTCAGTACTTC | CASSPRTGGLSGLAGGKNIQYF | TRBJ2-4 | 22 | TRBV28 | many | TRBD2
TGTGCCAGCAGCCAAATTGCGACAGGGGGTGGCACTGAAGCTTTCTTT | CASSQIATGGGTEAFF | TRBJ1-1 | 16 | TRBV14 | few | TRBD1
TGTGCCAGCAGTGACAGCCCCCCTGGGGAGCAGTTCTTC | CASSDSPPGEQFF | TRBJ2-1 | 13 | TRBV2 | many | .
TGCAGCGTTCTGCAAGAGACCCAGTACTTC | CSVLQETQYF | TRBJ2-5 | 10 | TRBV29-1 | many | .
TGCAGTGCTAGAGATCGAATAGCGGGAGCCCGAGAGACCCAGTACTTC | CSARDRIAGARETQYF | TRBJ2-5 | 16 | TRBV20-1 | . | TRBD2
TGTGCCATCAGTGGTGAGGGTAACTATGGCTACACCTTC | CAISGEGNYGYTF | TRBJ1-2 | 13 | TRBV10-3 | . | .
TGTGCCAGCAGGGGGACATCCTCTGGAAACACCATATATTTT | CASRGTSSGNTIYF | TRBJ1-3 | 14 | TRBV12-3/TRBV12-4 | many | .
TGTGCCTCCATTGCGGCAGGGGGAACCTACGAGCAGTACTTC | CASIAAGGTYEQYF | TRBJ2-7 | 14 | TRBV10-3 | . | TRBD1
TGCGCCAGCAGCCCGGGGGGTGTGTCTGGGGCCAACGTCCTGACTTTC | CASSPGGVSGANVLTF | TRBJ2-6 | 16 | TRBV5-1 | . | TRBD2
TGTGCCAGCAGTTACGGGAGCTACAGGCCCTCCTTT | CASSYGSYRPSF | TRBJ1-1 | 12 | TRBV6-2/TRBV6-3 | few | .
TGCGCCAGCAGCTTGGTAGGGGGCAATGAGCAGTTCTTC | CASSLVGGNEQFF | TRBJ2-1 | 13 | TRBV5-1 | few | .
TGTGCCAGCAGCTTAGCAGGGGGCAGGAGCAATCAGCCCCAGCATTTT | CASSLAGGRSNQPQHF | TRBJ1-5 | 16 | TRBV7-9 | many | TRBD1
TGTGCCAGCAGCTCGATCAACACCGGGGAGCTGTTTTTT | CASSSINTGELFF | TRBJ2-2 | 13 | TRBV7-2 | many | .
TGTGCCAGCAGTGGGGCCGTGCGGGGTACGCAGTATTTT | CASSGAVRGTQYF | TRBJ2-3 | 13 | TRBV2 | few | .
TGTGCCAGCAGTCTGAACCAGGGTTCCCCCTACGAGCAGTACTTC | CASSLNQGSPYEQYF | TRBJ2-7 | 15 | TRBV2 | . | .